This entry describes one T cell receptor (beta chain). Its antigen is not identified. J gave up 3 bases and V 4 bases, and 8 bases lay outside the gene matches. Germline V gene lookup returns CDR1 SEHNR and CDR2 FQNEAQ (reference sequence). This CDR3 spans 15 amino acids. The sample comes from a study of OX40 agonist ivuxolimab in advanced cancers. The wider study: Those enrolled were roughly 85% male, with a mean age of 60 years and ages from roughly 23 to 79. General study results and limits: The expanded peripheral T cells' antigen specificity was not determined. In general, CD8+ T cells held more expanded clones than CD4+ did, on average.

TCRdb's table, derived via immunoSEQ multiplex PCR, lists solely in-frame clones and lacks some. The table shows 20,000 to 25,000 clones, with under 90% occurring only once. Sequenced here: CD4+ or CD8+ T cells sorted from blood, sampled in a trial of the OX40 agonist ivuxolimab. This chain links TRBV7-9 with TRBJ2-7, with TRBD1 identical over 8 bases. The sequence came from an adult with an advanced solid tumor such as melanoma, head and neck, liver or kidney cancer. The CDR3 loop is CASSSGQGRFYEQYF. The CDR3, as DNA: TGTGCCAGCAGCTCTGGACAGGGACGATTCTACGAGCAGTACTTC.